This passage covers 17 T cell receptor beta chains from one sample sequenced in a study of blood T cells in healthy people across ages. With a J-beta primer mix and a sample-barcoded 5' primer, a second PCR ran about 7 to 11 cycles. TCRdb reprocessed the 5' RACE reads via MiXCR and lists one record per CDR3 protein. This sample has 1.5 million to 2 million distinct CDR3 sequences; roughly 32% occur once, and the top ten carry roughly 12%. Material: blood. The receptors originated from a woman aged 25 to 39 in good health.

The V gene is TRBV7-8, the J gene TRBJ2-1; D is possibly TRBD2 (6 bases). Trimming pared 5 bases from V and 4 bases from J, leaving 21 bases between. The CDR3 length is 17 residues. CDR1 and CDR2 from the germline V gene are SGHVS and FQNEAQ. The CDR3 DNA reads TGTGCCAGCAGCGCTATACTAGCTCCCCGGGCTTACAATGAGCAGTTCTTC. Protein: CASSAILAPRAYNEQFF.

The V and J genes are TRBV5-1 and TRBJ2-1; TRBD2 matches at 9 bases. Looked up from germline, CDR1 is SGHRS and CDR2 is YFSETQ. The CDR3 contains 15 residues. With V trimmed by 3 bases and J by 8 bases, 9 bases remained unmatched. CDR3 in amino acids: CASSSVGGGADEQFF. In DNA, the CDR3 is TGCGCCAGCAGCTCGGTAGGCGGGGGGGCGGATGAGCAGTTCTTC.

The J gene is TRBJ2-3, the V gene TRBV5-1; D possibly uses TRBD1 or TRBD2 (5 bases each). Trimming left V 2 bases short and J 5 bases short, with 15 bases between. The CDR3 has 15 residues. CDR1 is SGHRS and CDR2 is YFSETQ in the germline V gene. The CDR3 loop reads CASSLVAGSGDTQYF. The CDR3, as DNA: TGCGCCAGCAGCTTAGTAGCAGGGAGTGGAGATACGCAGTATTTT. Drawing the rest from reference TRBV5-1 and TRBJ2-3, the complete variable domain is KAGVTQTPRYLIKTRGQQVTLSCSPISGHRSVSWYQQTPGQGLQFLFEYFSETQRNKGNFPGRFSGRQFSNSRSEMNVSTLELGDSALYLCASSLVAGSGDTQYFGPGTRLTVL.

V gene TRBV20-1 combines with J gene TRBJ2-1; 10 nucleotides align to TRBD2. Losses at the gene ends were 0 bases for V and 9 bases for J; bases not matched to a gene: 8. The CDR3 has 15 amino acids. The V gene's germline CDR1 is DFQATT and CDR2 SNEGSKA (reference sequence). CDR3 sequence reads: CSARDSRLAGAEQFF. The CDR3 nucleotides are TGCAGTGCTAGAGATAGTAGGCTAGCGGGAGCTGAGCAGTTCTTC.

This clonotype was seen only a few times. This chain joins TRBV5-1 and TRBJ2-1, with D possibly TRBD2 on 6 matching bases. Germline assignment: CDR1 SGHRS and CDR2 YFSETQ. V was clipped by 4 bases and J by 0 bases, with 26 bases between them. This CDR3 has 20 amino acids. As DNA, the CDR3 is TGCGCCAGCAGCGGAGCACTTCAAACTAGCTCCTTTAGCTCCTACAATGAGCAGTTCTTC. Translating it yields CASSGALQTSSFSSYNEQFF.

The sample holds a few counts of this clonotype. The V call is TRBV2, the J call TRBJ2-1; the D call may be TRBD1 or TRBD2 (6 bases each). Germline V gives CDR1 SNHLY, CDR2 FYNNEI. The CDR3 consists of 15 residues. V lost 5 bases to trimming and J lost 5 bases, with 16 bases between them. The CDR3 sequence: CASSPEGGPNNEQFF. The CDR3 DNA reads as TGTGCCAGCAGTCCCGAGGGGGGACCCAACAATGAGCAGTTCTTC.

This sequence joins TRBV6-2 or TRBV6-3 and TRBJ2-7, with D maybe TRBD1 (6 bases). The CDR3 length is 16 residues. Between the trimmed V and J ends, which lost 6 bases and 3 bases, there was a span of 21 bases. Germline CDR1 and CDR2: MNHEY and SVGEGT. CDR3 loop: CASSLRVLQGDYEQYF. CDR3 nucleotide sequence: TGTGCCAGCAGCCTCCGGGTTTTACAGGGCGACTACGAGCAGTACTTC.

The CDR3: CASSYSSAGVNYGYTF. The CDR3 region has the DNA TGTGCCAGCAGTTACTCGTCAGCAGGGGTCAACTATGGCTACACCTTC. This rearrangement joins TRBV6-2 or TRBV6-3 to TRBJ1-2; tentative D call: TRBD1 (6 bases). The V gene's germline CDR1 is MNHEY and CDR2 SVGEGT. This CDR3 is 16 amino acids long. V lost 0 bases, J lost 2 bases, and 13 bases lay in between.

This chain joins TRBV7-9 and TRBJ1-1; a possible D gene is TRBD1 (5 bases). Trimming took off 6 bases at V and 0 bases at J, with 20 bases between the two ends. CDR1 and CDR2 (germline): SEHNR, FQNEAQ (reference sequence). The CDR3 totals 17 residues. Here the CDR3 reads CASRQPGLQELNTEAFF. DNA of the CDR3: TGTGCCAGCAGACAACCGGGGTTACAGGAGCTGAACACTGAAGCTTTCTTT.

The CDR3 is CSADLAGGMSDTQYF. DNA of the CDR3: TGCAGTGCTGACCTAGCGGGAGGCATGTCAGATACGCAGTATTTT. The V gene is TRBV20-1, the J gene TRBJ2-3, with 11 bases identical to TRBD2. The ends lost 5 bases at V and 4 bases at J; junction bases unmatched: 8. The CDR3 has 15 residues. The germline CDR1 and CDR2 sequences are DFQATT and SNEGSKA (reference sequence).

V and J are TRBV7-6 and TRBJ2-2; possibly TRBD1 for D (6 bases). Trimming left V 5 bases short and J 2 bases short, with 15 bases between. CDR3 length: 16 residues. In germline, CDR1 is SGHVS, CDR2 FNYEAQ. The CDR3 loop reads CASSLLDSGNTGELFF. The CDR3 bases are TGTGCCAGCAGCCTTTTGGACAGCGGAAACACCGGGGAGCTGTTTTTT. The whole variable domain, remainder taken from reference TRBV7-6 and TRBJ2-2, is GAGVSQSPRYKVTKRGQDVALRCDPISGHVSLYWYRQALGQGPEFLTYFNYEAQQDKSGLPNDRFSAERPEGSISTLTIQRTEQRDSAMYRCASSLLDSGNTGELFFGEGSRLTVL.

This clonotype came up once. A much larger clonotype is one base distant, so this may be a read error. J is TRBJ2-3 and V is TRBV12-3 or TRBV12-4; D is unclear. The CDR3 is made up of 13 amino acids. Here the CDR3 reads CASSLGRLDAQYF. The CDR3 nucleotides read TGTGCCAGCAGTTTAGGACGGTTAGATGCGCAGTATTTT.

The V call is TRBV27, the J call TRBJ1-1; D ambiguous. The V end lost 0 bases, the J end lost 5 bases, and 13 bases lay between the germline ends. This CDR3 comprises 15 residues. CDR1 is MNHEY, CDR2 SMNVEV, per germline (reference sequence). The CDR3 bases are TGTGCCAGCAGTTTATCCCAAGGCCCGGTGACTGAAGCTTTCTTT. This sequence encodes CASSLSQGPVTEAFF.

V and J are TRBV11-2 and TRBJ2-5; TRBD2 agrees at 8 bases. The J segment lost 0 bases and the V segment lost 1 base, leaving 10 bases of the junction unmatched. The CDR3 runs 18 residues. The germline gives CDR1 SGHAT, CDR2 FQNNGV. In DNA form, the CDR3 reads TGTGCCAGCAGCTTAGGCTTAGGGCTAGCGGGTTACCAAGAGACCCAGTACTTC. As protein: CASSLGLGLAGYQETQYF.

In its sample, this clonotype was seen a few times. This chain uses TRBV5-1 with TRBJ2-7; weak D call: TRBD2 (6 bases). Trimming cost V 0 bases and J 1 base, with 11 bases left between them. Germline values: CDR1 SGHRS, CDR2 YFSETQ. The CDR3 contains 15 residues. For the CDR3, the DNA is TGCGCCAGCAGCTTGGCCCGGGCGGGATCCTACGAGCAGTACTTC. This codes for CASSLARAGSYEQYF.

This clonotype was seen only a few times. This chain uses TRBV20-1 with TRBJ2-1, with 11 bases aligning to TRBD2. V lost 5 bases and J lost 4; bases outside the gene matches: 7. Germline loops: CDR1 DFQATT, CDR2 SNEGSKA (reference sequence). The CDR3 has 15 amino acids. The CDR3 sequence: CSALSGGARYNEQFF. As DNA, the CDR3 is TGCAGTGCTCTTAGCGGGGGGGCACGGTACAATGAGCAGTTCTTC.

The DNA for the CDR3 is TGTGCCAGCGGTCCTGTACGGGATACGCAGTATTTT. It codes for CASGPVRDTQYF. The gene calls are TRBV27 and TRBJ2-3; D remains ambiguous. CDR1 is MNHEY, CDR2 SMNVEV, per germline (reference sequence). The CDR3 is 12 residues long. V dropped 8 bases and J dropped 6 bases, with 12 bases sitting between them.